This T cell receptor beta chain was recovered during a study of post-analysis software for immune sequencing data. Across the study: The disease courses covered relapsing-remitting, secondary progressive and progressive-relapsing multiple sclerosis.

General study points: Four to six TRBV segments, including TRBV5-6, TRBV5-1 and TRBV20-1, were more frequent in patients than controls. Pronounced co-clustering by F measure was evident among identically batched samples. Relative to controls, patients with multiple sclerosis showed significantly lower normalized Chao1 diversity.

As concerns this clonotype: Its target is unknown.

Carried by the TCR beta cDNA libraries were unique molecular identifiers. Approximately 450,000 cDNA molecules were recovered from an input of 1 to 10 million T cells. TCRdb re-called the PCR reads with MiXCR, one entry per CDR3 protein. The sample carries approximately 690,000 distinct CDR3 sequences, approximately 59% recorded once. This CDR3 is built from 14 residues. Per germline, CDR1 MNHEY and CDR2 SMNVEV (reference sequence). V was clipped by 7 bases and J by 2 bases, with 12 bases between them. This chain joins TRBV27 and TRBJ2-1, with D tentatively TRBD1 (7 bases). The TCR originated in a girl aged 2 to 9 with multiple sclerosis. Sequenced: blood. The CDR3 sequence: CASKGAGPYNEQFF. CDR3 bases: TGTGCCAGCAAGGGGGCGGGACCCTACAATGAGCAGTTCTTC.